This entry lists 6 T cell receptor beta chains sequenced from one sample in a study of T cell responses to AZD1222 COVID-19 vaccine (dated by TCRdb to the early 2020s). The library was obtained by the immunoSEQ multiplex PCR assay. TCRdb mirrors the immuneACCESS table, restricted to in-frame sequences. Some clones are absent from its copies; in checked studies, under half trace to an unresolved V gene, and the reason for the others is unknown. This sample has under 150,000 clones in its table, and about 90% of those were observed once. Roughly 1.7% of the sample is in the top ten clones. The time point label of this sample denotes: about 28 days (+/-7) after the second vaccine dose. Sequenced material: peripheral blood, taken 28 days after the second AZD1222 dose. The receptors were gathered from an adult who received the AZD1222 COVID-19 vaccine.

This clone was seen only once. The J gene is TRBJ2-1, the V gene TRBV5-4; 9 bases match TRBD2. Germline assignment: CDR1 SGHNT and CDR2 YYREEE (reference sequence). This CDR3 has 15 residues. J was trimmed by 2 bases and V by 0 bases; bases with no gene match: 0. CDR3 DNA sequence: TGTGCCAGCAGCTTGGGCGGGAGGGCCTACAATGAGCAGTTCTTC. Protein sequence: CASSLGGRAYNEQFF.

The chain is built from TRBV4-3 and TRBJ2-2; 9 bases map to TRBD2. CDR3 size: 18 residues. V lost 0 bases and J lost 4; bases outside the gene matches: 9. CDR1 LGHNA and CDR2 YSLEER come from the germline V gene. This chain's CDR3 is CASSQEWGGRGRTGELFF. The DNA of the CDR3 is TGCGCCAGCAGCCAAGAGTGGGGCGGGAGGGGGCGCACCGGGGAGCTGTTTTTT.

The rearrangement links TRBV4-3 to TRBJ1-1, with TRBD1 identical over 8 bases. J gave up 11 bases and V 2 bases, and 16 bases lay outside the gene matches. The CDR3 is 16 residues long. Looked up from germline, CDR1 is LGHNA and CDR2 is YSLEER. The CDR3 spells CASSQTGQGNLLRAFF. CDR3 DNA: TGCGCCAGCAGCCAAACCGGACAGGGAAATCTACTTAGGGCTTTCTTT.

The chain combines TRBV24-1 with TRBJ1-2; possibly TRBD1 for D (5 bases). Trimming cost V 5 bases and J 2 bases, with 8 bases left between them. The CDR3 is made up of 13 amino acids. The germline V gene has CDR1 KGHDR and CDR2 SFDVKD. The CDR3 loop reads CATSGTLNYGYTF. The CDR3 nucleotides are TGTGCCACCAGTGGGACACTAAACTATGGCTACACCTTC.

The table lists this clone with a count of one. V is TRBV6-6 and J is TRBJ2-2; D not resolved. V lost 5 bases, J lost 5 bases, and 6 bases lay in between. CDR1 and CDR2 (germline): MNHNY, SVGAGI (reference sequence). This CDR3 is 12 amino acids long. The CDR3 DNA follows: TGTGCCAGCAGTCCACCGACCGGGGAGCTGTTTTTT. Translation gives CASSPPTGELFF.

This rearrangement joins TRBV6-6 to TRBJ1-3, with D perhaps TRBD1 (5 bases). The germline V gene has CDR1 MNHNY and CDR2 SVGAGI (reference sequence). Between the trimmed V and J ends, which lost 6 bases and 0 bases, there was a span of 12 bases. The CDR3 is made up of 15 amino acids. In DNA form, the CDR3 reads TGTGCCAGCAGGCCCTCAGGGACCTCTGGAAACACCATATATTTT. Translating it yields CASRPSGTSGNTIYF.